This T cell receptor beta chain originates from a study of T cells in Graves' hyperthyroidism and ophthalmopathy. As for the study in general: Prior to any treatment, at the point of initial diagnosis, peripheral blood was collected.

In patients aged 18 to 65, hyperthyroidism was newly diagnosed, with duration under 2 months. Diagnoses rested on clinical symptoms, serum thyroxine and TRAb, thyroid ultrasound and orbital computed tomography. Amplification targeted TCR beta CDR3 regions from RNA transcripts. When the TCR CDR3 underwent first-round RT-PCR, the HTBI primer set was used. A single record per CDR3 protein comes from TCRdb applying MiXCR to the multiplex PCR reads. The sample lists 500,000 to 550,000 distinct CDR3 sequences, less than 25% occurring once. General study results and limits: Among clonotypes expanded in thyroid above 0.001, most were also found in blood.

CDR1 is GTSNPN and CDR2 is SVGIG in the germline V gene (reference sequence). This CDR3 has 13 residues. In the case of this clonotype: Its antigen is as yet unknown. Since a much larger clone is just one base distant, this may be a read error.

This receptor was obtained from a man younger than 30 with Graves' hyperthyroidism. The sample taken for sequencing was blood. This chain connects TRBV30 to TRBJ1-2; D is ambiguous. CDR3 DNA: TGTGCCTGGAATGTACTAAATCCCTATGGCTGCACCTTC. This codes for CAWNVLNPYGCTF.